The rows below give T cell receptor beta chains drawn from one sample of a study of control samples from healthy donors and cancer patients. Sequenced by immunoSEQ multiplex PCR; TCRdb stores in-frame clones only, minus some. The sample includes approximately 160,000 clones, 90% to 95% seen only once; the top ten take around 1.3%. Sequencing used blood. These receptors were collected from a young woman in good health. Each CDR3 is given with its conserved first and last residue. A D gene is named only where the DNA matches it firmly. Only some rows state a clone size, as once, few, many or a class for expanded clones.

>TRBV11-2|NA|once|TRBJ1-5
TGTGCCAGCAGCCCAGATGGGGATCAGCCCCAGCATTTT
CASSPDGDQPQHF
>TRBV7-8|NA|NA|TRBJ2-3
TGTGCCAGCAGCCCCCGGGCTGGCCGCAGTCCGCGGGTAAGCACAGATACGCAGTATTTT
CASSPRAGRSPRVSTDTQYF
>TRBV29-1|NA|NA|TRBJ2-2
TGCAGCGCGGGGCTCTATACCGGGGAGCTGTTTTTT
CSAGLYTGELFF
>TRBV3-1/TRBV3-2|NA|NA|TRBJ2-2
TGTGCCAGCAGCCAAGAGTGGGGGCGCCGTGACACCGGGGAGCTGTTTTTT
CASSQEWGRRDTGELFF
>TRBV6-5|NA|NA|TRBJ2-7
TGTGCCAGCATTCCCGGGGCGAGGTCCTACGAGCAGTACTTC
CASIPGARSYEQYF
>TRBV6-1|NA|NA|TRBJ2-7
TGTGCCAGCAGTGAAGAGGGGTACGAGCAGTACTTC
CASSEEGYEQYF
>TRBV10-3|TRBD2|NA|TRBJ2-7
TGTGCCATCTCGGGGGGCTACGAGCAGTACTTC
CAISGGYEQYF
>TRBV5-1|NA|once|TRBJ2-2
TGCGCCAGCAGCTTGTCACTAGTCACCACCGGGGAGCTGTTTTTT
CASSLSLVTTGELFF
>TRBV5-6|NA|NA|TRBJ1-1
TGTGCCAGCAGCTTGGGACAGAGGAACACTGAAGCTTTCTTT
CASSLGQRNTEAFF
>TRBV4-1|NA|NA|TRBJ2-2
TGCGCCAGCAGCCAATTAAGGTGGCAGGGACCTCACACCGGGGAGCTGTTTTTT
CASSQLRWQGPHTGELFF
>TRBV5-1|NA|NA|TRBJ1-1
TGCGCCAGCAGCTTGGGGCAAGACACTGAAGCTTTCTTT
CASSLGQDTEAFF
>TRBV18|NA|NA|TRBJ2-3
TGTGCCAGCTCACCAAGGGCAGACCGCACAGATACGCAGTATTTT
CASSPRADRTDTQYF
>TRBV29-1|NA|NA|TRBJ1-1
TGCAGCGTTGAGGAACAGGCGAGAACTGAAGCTTTCTTT
CSVEEQARTEAFF
>TRBV11-3|NA|NA|TRBJ1-1
TGTGCCAGCAGCTTAGAGTACACTGAAGCTTTCTTT
CASSLEYTEAFF
>TRBV4-1|TRBD1|NA|TRBJ1-6
TGCGCCAGCAGCCAAGAGACAGGGGGAGGATCACCCCTCCACTTT
CASSQETGGGSPLHF
>TRBV2|NA|NA|TRBJ2-5
TGTGCCAGCAGGGTAGGGGGAGAGACCCAGTACTTC
CASRVGGETQYF
>TRBV9|NA|NA|TRBJ2-1
TGTGCCAGCAGCGTAAAGGTTTTAGAAGCTCGGGCCCCATCCTACAATGAGCAGTTCTTC
CASSVKVLEARAPSYNEQFF
>TRBV9|TRBD1|NA|TRBJ2-1
TGTGCCAGCAGCGAGCCAGGGGGTAAACCCGGGCAGTTCTTC
CASSEPGGKPGQFF
>TRBV15|TRBD1|NA|TRBJ1-2
TGTGCCACCAGCAGCAACACGGGACAGCGAGGCTACACCTTC
CATSSNTGQRGYTF
>TRBV10-2|NA|NA|TRBJ2-1
TGCGCCAGCAGTTCGAACCGGCAGGGACGGAGTGTTGAGCAGTTCTTC
CASSSNRQGRSVEQFF
>TRBV6-2/TRBV6-3|NA|NA|TRBJ1-2
TGTGCCAGCAGTTCTTCCCAGGAGGACTATGGCTACACCTTC
CASSSSQEDYGYTF
>TRBV14|NA|NA|TRBJ1-5
TGTGCCAGCAGCTTAACTGGTCAGCCCCAGCATTTT
CASSLTGQPQHF
>TRBV7-9|NA|NA|TRBJ1-2
TGTGCCAGCAGCTTAGTGTCAGGGCCCTATGGCTACACCTTC
CASSLVSGPYGYTF
>TRBV5-1|NA|NA|TRBJ1-2
TGCGCCAGCAGCTTGGTGGGTTCTAACTATGGCTACACCTTC
CASSLVGSNYGYTF
>TRBV27|NA|NA|TRBJ1-5
TGTGCCAGCAGTAAGTATAGCAATCAGCCCCAGCATTTT
CASSKYSNQPQHF
>TRBV4-2|NA|NA|TRBJ1-3
TGTGCCAGCAGCCAAGAGGGGACGAACTCTGGAAACACCATATATTTT
CASSQEGTNSGNTIYF
>TRBV19|NA|NA|TRBJ1-4
TGTGCCAGTAGTTCTGGACGGAATAATGAAAAACTGTTTTTT
CASSSGRNNEKLFF
>TRBV12-3/TRBV12-4|NA|NA|TRBJ2-7
TGTGCCAGCAGGGGCAGGAGGGGCTACGAGCAGTACTTC
CASRGRRGYEQYF
>TRBV5-6|NA|once|TRBJ1-3
TGTGCCAGCAGCTACGGGCCCTCTGGAAACACCATATATTTT
CASSYGPSGNTIYF